This passage covers 23 T cell receptor beta chains from one sample sequenced in a study of naive and memory T cell subsets. Whole-study results and caveats: Possibly reflecting memory cells re-expressing CD45RA, a few larger clonotypes occurred in naive repertoires, especially CD8.

These receptors lack a known antigen. An equimolar mix of two oligonucleotides served as the beta constant-region primer for TRBC1 and TRBC2. Four rounds of PCR amplified the ligated cDNA using nested alpha and beta constant-region primers plus SP2. TCRdb analysed the UMI-ligation and nested PCR reads with MiXCR anew, one entry per CDR3 protein. The sample holds over 80,000 distinct CDR3 sequences, approximately 11% seen once. Sequenced: naive CD4+ T cells from blood. All receptors derive from a human donor in good health.

A few counts support this clonotype. The chain carries TRBV29-1 and TRBJ1-4; perhaps TRBD1 as D (5 bases). V was trimmed by 3 bases and J by 8 bases, leaving 13 bases between them. This CDR3 is 13 amino acids long. Germline CDR1 is SQVTM and CDR2 is ANQGSEA. The CDR3 sequence is CSVDQSREEKLFF. In DNA form, the CDR3 reads TGCAGCGTTGATCAGAGCAGGGAAGAAAAACTGTTTTTT.

This clonotype was seen more than once but under ten times. The chain recombines TRBV5-1 with TRBJ1-2; no firm D call. Germline assignment: CDR1 SGHRS and CDR2 YFSETQ. The CDR3 length is 13 residues. Trimming shortened V by 3 bases and J by 6 bases, and 12 bases separated the two germline ends. The CDR3 sequence is CASSWELGDGYTF. CDR3 DNA: TGCGCCAGCAGCTGGGAGTTGGGAGATGGCTACACCTTC.

The chain carries TRBV4-3 and TRBJ1-1; D not resolved. The V end lost 2 bases, the J end lost 0 bases, and 16 bases lay between the germline ends. Germline assignment: CDR1 LGHNA and CDR2 YSLEER. The CDR3 totals 17 residues. This CDR3 reads CASSQSPLREMNTEAFF. The DNA for the CDR3 is TGCGCCAGCAGCCAATCGCCCCTTAGGGAGATGAACACTGAAGCTTTCTTT.

The gene calls are TRBV28 and TRBJ2-1, with 7 bases aligning to TRBD2. CDR1 and CDR2 from the germline V gene are MDHEN and SYDVKM. With V trimmed by 5 bases and J by 11 bases, 9 bases remained unmatched. CDR3 length: 13 amino acids. The CDR3 reads CASSLGGDLKQFF. In DNA, the CDR3 is TGTGCCAGCAGTCTGGGGGGGGACCTTAAGCAGTTCTTC. The full variable domain, with the rest looked up from reference TRBV28 and TRBJ2-1, is DVKVTQSSRYLVKRTGEKVFLECVQDMDHENMFWYRQDPGLGLRLIYFSYDVKMKEKGDIPEGYSVSREKKERFSLILESASTNQTSMYLCASSLGGDLKQFFGPGTRLTVL.

The V gene is TRBV4-2, the J gene TRBJ1-2; D gene unclear. Per the germline V gene, CDR1 is LGHNA and CDR2 is YNFKEQ. With 4 bases removed from V and 8 bases from J, the gap between germline ends came to 17 bases. The CDR3 runs to 14 residues. DNA for the CDR3: TGTGCCAGCAGCCGAGGATCCTCCGGAAGCGGCTACACCTTC. This translates into CASSRGSSGSGYTF.

This clonotype has just a few counts. This chain uses TRBV7-2 with TRBJ2-1, with 10 bases lining up with TRBD2. The germline CDR1 and CDR2 sequences are SGHTA and FQGNSA. This CDR3 has 13 amino acids. Germline trimming cut 6 bases from V and 5 bases from J; bases unmatched to any gene: 1. This CDR3 reads CASSLAGDNEQFF. CDR3 coding DNA: TGTGCCAGCAGTCTAGCGGGAGACAATGAGCAGTTCTTC.

This clonotype was seen repeatedly, ten times or more. The CDR3 is CASSPWYQETQYF. The CDR3 DNA reads TGTGCCAGCAGCCCTTGGTACCAAGAGACCCAGTACTTC. The chain employs TRBV7-2 and TRBJ2-5; D remains unclear. Per the germline V gene, CDR1 is SGHTA and CDR2 is FQGNSA. The V gene lost 5 bases and the J gene lost 0 bases, with 7 bases spanning the gap. CDR3 size: 13 residues.

This clonotype was seen many times. The chain joins TRBV18 to TRBJ2-5, with a possible D match to TRBD2 (5 bases). The CDR3 totals 12 residues. Trimming pared 4 bases from V and 4 bases from J, leaving 7 bases between. Per germline, CDR1 KGHSH and CDR2 LQKENI. This CDR3 is CASSREGETQYF. DNA of the CDR3: TGTGCCAGCTCACGTGAGGGAGAGACCCAGTACTTC.

In this sample, this clonotype turned up many times. The J gene is TRBJ2-1, the V gene TRBV4-3, with no clear D. The CDR3 totals 13 residues. Germline CDR1 and CDR2: LGHNA and YSLEER. Trimming cost V 3 bases and J 8 bases, with 11 bases left between them. The CDR3 sequence is CASSHANADEQFF. The CDR3 DNA reads TGCGCCAGCAGCCATGCCAATGCTGATGAGCAGTTCTTC.

The chain has TRBV12-3 or TRBV12-4 and TRBJ2-7; D is perhaps TRBD2 (5 bases). V gave up 6 bases and J gave up 4 bases, with 10 bases separating them. This CDR3 has 12 residues. CDR3 loop: CASRRVGYEQYF. The CDR3 DNA reads as TGTGCCAGCAGGAGGGTGGGTTACGAGCAGTACTTC.

This clonotype was seen a few times. This rearrangement joins TRBV5-5 to TRBJ1-2; D is uncertain. CDR1 is SGHKS and CDR2 is YYEKEE in the germline V gene (reference sequence). The V gene lost 0 bases and the J gene lost 4 bases, with 16 bases spanning the gap. This CDR3 region has 16 residues. CDR3 sequence (DNA): TGTGCCAGCAGCTTGGATAGTTGGGAATTGGCCTATGGCTACACCTTC. It is translated as CASSLDSWELAYGYTF.

The V gene is TRBV6-2 or TRBV6-3, the J gene TRBJ1-1; no reliable D call. This CDR3 has 15 residues. Trimming removed 7 bases from V and 0 bases from J, with 15 bases in between. Per germline, CDR1 MNHEY and CDR2 SVGEGT. CDR3 nucleotides: TGTGCCAGCACCTACGAGGGTTTGATGAACACTGAAGCTTTCTTT. Its protein is CASTYEGLMNTEAFF.

The chain combines TRBV4-3 with TRBJ1-1; D remains ambiguous. Looked up from germline, CDR1 is LGHNA and CDR2 is YSLEER. Trimming took off 8 bases at V and 1 base at J, with 11 bases between the two ends. The CDR3 totals 13 residues. CDR3 sequence reads: CASGREGNTEAFF. The CDR3 region has the DNA TGCGCCAGCGGTAGAGAAGGGAACACTGAAGCTTTCTTT.

For the CDR3, the DNA is TGTGCCAGCAGCTTGACGAGCCTGAGCTCCTACAATGAGCAGTTCTTC. This codes for CASSLTSLSSYNEQFF. The rearrangement joins TRBV7-6 to TRBJ2-1, with D unresolved. Trimming left V 3 bases short and J 0 bases short, with 12 bases between. Looked up from germline, CDR1 is SGHVS and CDR2 is FNYEAQ. This CDR3 is built from 16 residues. The whole variable domain, remainder taken from reference TRBV7-6 and TRBJ2-1, is GAGVSQSPRYKVTKRGQDVALRCDPISGHVSLYWYRQALGQGPEFLTYFNYEAQQDKSGLPNDRFSAERPEGSISTLTIQRTEQRDSAMYRCASSLTSLSSYNEQFFGPGTRLTVL.

In its sample, this clonotype was seen many times. The chain joins TRBV18 to TRBJ2-1; no definite D call. Germline CDR1 is KGHSH and CDR2 is LQKENI. Trimming left V 3 bases short and J 8 bases short, with 11 bases between. There are 13 residues in the CDR3. The CDR3 spells CASSPPGSDEQFF. The DNA for the CDR3 is TGTGCCAGCTCACCCCCCGGAAGCGATGAGCAGTTCTTC. The whole variable domain, filled in from reference TRBV18 and TRBJ2-1, reads NAGVMQNPRHLVRRRGQEARLRCSPMKGHSHVYWYRQLPEEGLKFMVYLQKENIIDESGMPKERFSAEFPKEGPSILRIQQVVRGDSAAYFCASSPPGSDEQFFGPGTRLTVL.

The chain combines TRBV9 with TRBJ1-2; D perhaps matches TRBD1 (5 bases). The CDR3 extends over 14 amino acids. Germline lookup yields CDR1 SGDLS and CDR2 YYNGEE. V shed 2 bases and J shed 8 bases, with 16 bases lying between them. CDR3 DNA: TGTGCCAGCAGCGTCCTAGGTATCAGGGACGGCTACACCTTC. This sequence encodes CASSVLGIRDGYTF.

This sequence joins TRBV7-2 and TRBJ2-2; 8 nucleotides align to TRBD2. J gave up 5 bases and V 1 base, and 6 bases lay outside the gene matches. Germline-derived CDR1 and CDR2 are SGHTA and FQGNSA. The CDR3 loop spans 16 amino acids. The CDR3 region is CASSLVAGGSTGELFF. The CDR3 DNA reads as TGTGCCAGCAGCTTAGTTGCGGGGGGTTCAACCGGGGAGCTGTTTTTT.

This clonotype was seen many times. V gene TRBV7-2 combines with J gene TRBJ2-7; 9 bases are a match to TRBD2. The CDR3 is 13 amino acids. Germline V lookup: CDR1 SGHTA, CDR2 FQGNSA. J lost 6 bases, V lost 3 bases, and 3 bases had no gene match. CDR3 protein: CASSLTSGGEQYF. The CDR3 nucleotides are TGTGCCAGCAGCTTGACTAGCGGCGGCGAGCAGTACTTC.

This clonotype was detected a few times. V usage is TRBV27 and J usage is TRBJ2-1; 16 bases are shared with TRBD2. J lost 2 bases, V lost 1 base, and 8 bases had no gene match. Germline V gene data show CDR1 as MNHEY and CDR2 as SMNVEV (reference sequence). This CDR3 comprises 20 residues. The DNA of the CDR3 is TGTGCCAGCAGTTTATACGGGACTAGCGGGGGGGCCTGGGCCTACAATGAGCAGTTCTTC. Encoded protein: CASSLYGTSGGAWAYNEQFF.

V usage is TRBV27 and J usage is TRBJ1-4; 7 bases align to TRBD1. The ends lost 7 bases at V and 9 bases at J; junction bases unmatched: 8. Germline assignment: CDR1 MNHEY and CDR2 SMNVEV (reference sequence). The CDR3 runs 13 residues. Written as DNA, the CDR3 is TGTGCCAGCACACTTCGACAGGGCCAAAAACTGTTTTTT. Its translation: CASTLRQGQKLFF.

This clonotype was found a few times. The rearrangement uses TRBV12-5 and TRBJ1-1; 8 bases agree with TRBD1. V lost 6 bases and J lost 3; bases outside the gene matches: 9. The length of the CDR3 is 15 residues. Germline-derived CDR1 and CDR2 are LGHNT and FRNRAP. CDR3 sequence (DNA): TGTGCTAGTGGCGACAGTTCGGGACAGGACACTGAAGCTTTCTTT. Protein product: CASGDSSGQDTEAFF.

This clonotype was seen more than once but under ten times. The CDR3 sequence is CASSRSGGETGELFF. The CDR3 region has the DNA TGTGCCAGCAGTCGTTCCGGAGGGGAAACCGGGGAGCTGTTTTTT. The V and J genes are TRBV12-3 or TRBV12-4 and TRBJ2-2, with TRBD2 as a possible D gene (6 bases). V lost 5 bases and J lost 5, with 15 bases in between. The CDR3 sequence is 15 residues long.

A few counts support this clonotype. The genes are TRBV18 and TRBJ2-1; no clear D gene. The CDR3 sequence is 13 residues long. In germline, CDR1 is KGHSH, CDR2 LQKENI. V lost 3 bases to trimming and J lost 7 bases, with 10 bases between them. CDR3 DNA: TGTGCCAGCTCACCCCCTGAGTTGAATGAGCAGTTCTTC. Protein: CASSPPELNEQFF.